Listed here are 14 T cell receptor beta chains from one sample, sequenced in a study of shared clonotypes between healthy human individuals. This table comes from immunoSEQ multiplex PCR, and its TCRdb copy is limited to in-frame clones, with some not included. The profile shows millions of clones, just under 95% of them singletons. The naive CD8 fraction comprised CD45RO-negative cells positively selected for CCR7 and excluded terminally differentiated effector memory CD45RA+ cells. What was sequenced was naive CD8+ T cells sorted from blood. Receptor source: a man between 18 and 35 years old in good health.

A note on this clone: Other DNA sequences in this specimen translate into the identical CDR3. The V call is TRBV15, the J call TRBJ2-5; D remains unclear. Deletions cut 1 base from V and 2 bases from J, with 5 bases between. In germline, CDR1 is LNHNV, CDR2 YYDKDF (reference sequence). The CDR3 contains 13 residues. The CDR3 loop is CATSRVQQETQYF. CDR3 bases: TGTGCCACCAGCAGAGTTCAGCAAGAGACCCAGTACTTC. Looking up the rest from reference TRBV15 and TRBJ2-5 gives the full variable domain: DAMVIQNPRYQVTQFGKPVTLSCSQTLNHNVMYWYQQKSSQAPKLLFHYYDKDFNNEADTPDNFQSRRPNTSFCFLDIRSPGLGDTAMYLCATSRVQQETQYFGPGTRLLVL.

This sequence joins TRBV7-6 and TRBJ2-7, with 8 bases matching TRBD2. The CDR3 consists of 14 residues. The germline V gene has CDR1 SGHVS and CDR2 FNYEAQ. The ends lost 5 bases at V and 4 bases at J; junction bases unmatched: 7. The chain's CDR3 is CASSPAGGGYEQYF. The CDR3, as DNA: TGTGCCAGCAGCCCAGCAGGCGGGGGGTACGAGCAGTACTTC.

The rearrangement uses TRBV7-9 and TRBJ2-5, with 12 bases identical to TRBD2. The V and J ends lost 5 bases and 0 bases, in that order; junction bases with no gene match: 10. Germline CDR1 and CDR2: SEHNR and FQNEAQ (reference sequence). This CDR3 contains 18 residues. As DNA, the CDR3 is TGTGCCAGCAGCGGAGGACTAGCGGGACCGACCTACCAAGAGACCCAGTACTTC. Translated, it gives CASSGGLAGPTYQETQYF.

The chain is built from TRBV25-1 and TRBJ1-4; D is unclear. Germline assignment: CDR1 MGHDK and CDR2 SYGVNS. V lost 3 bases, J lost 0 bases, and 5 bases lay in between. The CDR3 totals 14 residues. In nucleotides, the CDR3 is TGTGCCAGCAGTGAGCAGGCAACTAATGAAAAACTGTTTTTT. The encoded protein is CASSEQATNEKLFF.

The CDR3 sequence is CASSIDSYTEAFF. The CDR3 bases are TGTGCCAGCAGTATTGACAGTTACACTGAAGCTTTCTTT. The chain uses TRBV27 and TRBJ1-1; TRBD1 is a possible D gene (5 bases). The CDR3 totals 13 residues. Germline-derived CDR1 and CDR2 are MNHEY and SMNVEV (reference sequence). V was clipped by 5 bases and J by 3 bases, with 10 bases between them.

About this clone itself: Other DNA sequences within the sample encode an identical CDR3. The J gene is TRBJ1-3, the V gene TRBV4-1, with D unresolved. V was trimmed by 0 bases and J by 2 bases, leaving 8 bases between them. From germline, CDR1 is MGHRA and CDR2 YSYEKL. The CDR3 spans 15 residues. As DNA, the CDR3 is TGCGCCAGCAGCCAAGACCGGGGTGCTGGAAACACCATATATTTT. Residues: CASSQDRGAGNTIYF.

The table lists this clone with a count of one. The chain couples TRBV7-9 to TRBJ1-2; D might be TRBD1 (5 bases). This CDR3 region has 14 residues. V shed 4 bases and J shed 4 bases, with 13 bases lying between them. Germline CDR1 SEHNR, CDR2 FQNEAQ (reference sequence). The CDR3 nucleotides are TGTGCCAGCAGCTCCGTAGGTGGGACCTATGGCTACACCTTC. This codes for CASSSVGGTYGYTF.

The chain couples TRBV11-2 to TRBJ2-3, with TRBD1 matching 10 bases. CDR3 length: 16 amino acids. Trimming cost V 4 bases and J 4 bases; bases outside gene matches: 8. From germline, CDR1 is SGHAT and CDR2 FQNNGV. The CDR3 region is CASSSDPGQGSDTQYF. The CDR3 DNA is TGTGCCAGCAGCTCAGACCCGGGACAGGGGTCAGATACGCAGTATTTT.

The CDR3 region has the DNA TGTGCCAGCAGCTTGGTGCCCGCGAGCTCTGGAAACACCATATATTTT. Translated: CASSLVPASSGNTIYF. The gene calls are TRBV5-8 and TRBJ1-3; D is ambiguous. The CDR3 has 16 residues. The germline V gene encodes CDR1 SGHTS and CDR2 YDEGEE. V lost 0 bases to trimming and J lost 0 bases, with 10 bases between them.

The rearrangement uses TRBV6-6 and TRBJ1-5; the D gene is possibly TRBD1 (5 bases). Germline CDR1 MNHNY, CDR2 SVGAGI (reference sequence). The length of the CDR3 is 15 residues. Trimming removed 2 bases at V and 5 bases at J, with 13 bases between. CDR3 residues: CASSYGGSFDQPQHF. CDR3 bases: TGTGCCAGCAGTTACGGGGGATCCTTCGATCAGCCCCAGCATTTT.

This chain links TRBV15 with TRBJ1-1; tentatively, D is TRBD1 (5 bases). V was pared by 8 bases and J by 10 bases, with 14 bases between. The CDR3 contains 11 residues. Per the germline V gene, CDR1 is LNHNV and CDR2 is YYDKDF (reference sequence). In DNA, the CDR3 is TGTGCCACCCGAGGGACCGGGGGAGCTTTCTTT. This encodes CATRGTGGAFF.

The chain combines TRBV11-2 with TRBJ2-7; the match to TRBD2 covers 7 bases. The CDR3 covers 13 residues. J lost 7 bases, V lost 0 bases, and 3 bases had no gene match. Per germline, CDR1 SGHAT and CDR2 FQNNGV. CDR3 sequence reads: CASSLDFGGEQYF. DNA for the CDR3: TGTGCCAGCAGCTTAGATTTCGGGGGGGAGCAGTACTTC. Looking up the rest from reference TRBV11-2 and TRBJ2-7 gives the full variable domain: EAGVAQSPRYKIIEKRQSVAFWCNPISGHATLYWYQQILGQGPKLLIQFQNNGVVDDSQLPKDRFSAERLKGVDSTLKIQPAKLEDSAVYLCASSLDFGGEQYFGPGTRLTVT.

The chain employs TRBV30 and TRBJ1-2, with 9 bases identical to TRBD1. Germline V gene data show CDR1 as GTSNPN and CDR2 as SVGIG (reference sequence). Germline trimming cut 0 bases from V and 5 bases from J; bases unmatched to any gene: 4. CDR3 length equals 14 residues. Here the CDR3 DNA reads TGTGCCTGGAGTGTACAGGGGGCACATTATGGCTACACCTTC. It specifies CAWSVQGAHYGYTF.

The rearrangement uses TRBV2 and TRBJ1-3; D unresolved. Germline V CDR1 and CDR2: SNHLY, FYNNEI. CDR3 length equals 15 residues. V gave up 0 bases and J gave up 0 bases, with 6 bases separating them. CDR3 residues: CASSEAWISGNTIYF. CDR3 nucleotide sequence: TGTGCCAGCAGTGAAGCTTGGATCTCTGGAAACACCATATATTTT.